A selection of T cell receptor beta chains follows, all from one sample in a study of beta chain features in type 1 diabetes. The method was immunoSEQ multiplex PCR; TCRdb's version includes in-frame clones alone and lacks a portion of them. The table lists 400,000 to 500,000 clones, approximately 13% of them singletons. The sequenced material came from naive CD4+ T cells from blood. The source is a man younger than 40 in good health. Each CDR3 is given with its conserved first and last residue. Fields, in order: clone size, J gene, V gene, D gene, CDR3 DNA, CDR3 protein. The D gene is left open where the match is weak. Clone size is stated in some rows and not others, as once, few, many or a class when expanded.

clone_size: -
j_call: TRBJ2-1
v_call: TRBV6-6
d_call: -
cdr3_nt: TGTGCCAGCAGACGGGGGACTGCAAATGAGCAGTTCTTC
cdr3_aa: CASRRGTANEQFF

clone_size: few
j_call: TRBJ2-3
v_call: TRBV9
d_call: -
cdr3_nt: TGTGCCAGCAGCGGGGCTATGGGGCCCACAGATACGCAGTATTTT
cdr3_aa: CASSGAMGPTDTQYF

clone_size: -
j_call: TRBJ2-1
v_call: TRBV7-2
d_call: TRBD2
cdr3_nt: TGTGCCAGCAGATCCGGGACTAGCGGTTACAATGAGCAGTTCTTC
cdr3_aa: CASRSGTSGYNEQFF

clone_size: -
j_call: TRBJ1-2
v_call: TRBV29-1
d_call: -
cdr3_nt: TGCAGCGTTGAGAAACAGGGTACCTATGGCTACACCTTC
cdr3_aa: CSVEKQGTYGYTF

clone_size: few
j_call: TRBJ1-5
v_call: TRBV10-3
d_call: -
cdr3_nt: TGTGCCATCAGTATCCGAGAGACTGATCAGCCCCAGCATTTT
cdr3_aa: CAISIRETDQPQHF

clone_size: -
j_call: TRBJ2-5
v_call: TRBV19
d_call: -
cdr3_nt: TGTGCCACCTCTGGACGGCTGCAAGAGACCCAGTACTTC
cdr3_aa: CATSGRLQETQYF

clone_size: -
j_call: TRBJ2-5
v_call: TRBV7-2
d_call: -
cdr3_nt: TGTGCCAGCAGCCCTACAGGGCTCCAAATCGGCCAGTACTTC
cdr3_aa: CASSPTGLQIGQYF

clone_size: -
j_call: TRBJ1-1
v_call: TRBV25-1
d_call: -
cdr3_nt: TGTGCCAGCAGTGAATCGTTGGGACCCACCGGTGAAGCTTTCTTT
cdr3_aa: CASSESLGPTGEAFF

clone_size: -
j_call: TRBJ2-5
v_call: TRBV5-1
d_call: -
cdr3_nt: TGCGCCAGCAGCTTGTCAGGGGCCCGTCCCCCCCAAGAGACCCAGTACTTC
cdr3_aa: CASSLSGARPPQETQYF

clone_size: -
j_call: TRBJ2-3
v_call: TRBV7-8
d_call: -
cdr3_nt: TGTGCCAGCAGCCCACACCGGAACACAGATACGCAGTATTTT
cdr3_aa: CASSPHRNTDTQYF

clone_size: few
j_call: TRBJ1-1
v_call: TRBV7-2
d_call: -
cdr3_nt: TGTGCCAGCAGCGACTTCATGGTTACTGAAGCTTTCTTT
cdr3_aa: CASSDFMVTEAFF

clone_size: few
j_call: TRBJ1-1
v_call: TRBV29-1
d_call: -
cdr3_nt: TGCAGCGGGAAAACAGGGAGGACTGAAGCTTTCTTT
cdr3_aa: CSGKTGRTEAFF

clone_size: few
j_call: TRBJ2-1
v_call: TRBV7-8
d_call: -
cdr3_nt: TGTGCCAGCAGCTTAGCGCAAGGGATACTATCCTACAATGAGCAGTTCTTC
cdr3_aa: CASSLAQGILSYNEQFF

clone_size: -
j_call: TRBJ1-1
v_call: TRBV7-9
d_call: -
cdr3_nt: TGTGCCAGCAGCTTTTTGGAGGCCACTGAAGCTTTCTTT
cdr3_aa: CASSFLEATEAFF

clone_size: few
j_call: TRBJ2-1
v_call: TRBV7-9
d_call: TRBD1
cdr3_nt: TGTGCCAGCAGCTTTCGGACAGGATTCAATGAGCAGTTCTTC
cdr3_aa: CASSFRTGFNEQFF

clone_size: -
j_call: TRBJ2-2
v_call: TRBV10-3
d_call: -
cdr3_nt: TGTGCCATCCAAGGGGAGGCAAACACCGGGGAGCTGTTTTTT
cdr3_aa: CAIQGEANTGELFF

clone_size: -
j_call: TRBJ2-2
v_call: TRBV15
d_call: -
cdr3_nt: TGTGCCACCAGCAGAGTGGGGCAGAACACCGGGGAGCTGTTTTTT
cdr3_aa: CATSRVGQNTGELFF

clone_size: -
j_call: TRBJ1-1
v_call: TRBV30
d_call: -
cdr3_nt: TGTGCCTGGAGTGTACGTCTGACCACTGAAGCTTTCTTT
cdr3_aa: CAWSVRLTTEAFF

clone_size: -
j_call: TRBJ2-1
v_call: TRBV9
d_call: TRBD1
cdr3_nt: TGTGCCAGCAGCGTAGCCGCACGGTTGGGACAGGGATTCAATGAGCAGTTCTTC
cdr3_aa: CASSVAARLGQGFNEQFF

clone_size: -
j_call: TRBJ2-7
v_call: TRBV11-2
d_call: TRBD2
cdr3_nt: TGTGCCAGCAGCTCCGTAGCGGGGGGGACTATAGACGAGCAGTACTTC
cdr3_aa: CASSSVAGGTIDEQYF

clone_size: -
j_call: TRBJ1-1
v_call: TRBV25-1
d_call: -
cdr3_nt: TGTGCCAGCAGTAGCAGGAGGGGTGAAGCTTTCTTT
cdr3_aa: CASSSRRGEAFF

clone_size: -
j_call: TRBJ2-1
v_call: TRBV12-5
d_call: -
cdr3_nt: TGTGCTAGTGCCCACGACAGTATCCATGAGCAGTTCTTC
cdr3_aa: CASAHDSIHEQFF

clone_size: -
j_call: TRBJ2-5
v_call: TRBV11-2
d_call: -
cdr3_nt: TGTGCCAGCAGCCCAGTGGCCCCGGAGACCCAGTACTTC
cdr3_aa: CASSPVAPETQYF

clone_size: few
j_call: TRBJ2-1
v_call: TRBV15
d_call: -
cdr3_nt: TGTGCCACCAGCAGAGGGGTAGCGACCTACAATGAGCAGTTCTTC
cdr3_aa: CATSRGVATYNEQFF

clone_size: -
j_call: TRBJ2-3
v_call: TRBV30
d_call: TRBD2
cdr3_nt: TGTGCCTGGAGTTTCGCTAGCGGGAAGGCAGATACGCAGTATTTT
cdr3_aa: CAWSFASGKADTQYF

clone_size: few
j_call: TRBJ2-1
v_call: TRBV7-9
d_call: -
cdr3_nt: TGTGCCAGCAGCTTAGCGGGCTCGGCCAATGAGCAGTTCTTC
cdr3_aa: CASSLAGSANEQFF

clone_size: -
j_call: TRBJ1-1
v_call: TRBV9
d_call: -
cdr3_nt: TGTGCCAGCAGCGTAGACACGGGGGCACCTCTGGGCACTGAAGCTTTCTTT
cdr3_aa: CASSVDTGAPLGTEAFF

clone_size: -
j_call: TRBJ1-1
v_call: TRBV4-3
d_call: TRBD1
cdr3_nt: TGCGCCAGCAGCCAAGCGGACAGGGACGAGGGTGAAGCTTTCTTT
cdr3_aa: CASSQADRDEGEAFF

clone_size: few
j_call: TRBJ2-1
v_call: TRBV4-3
d_call: TRBD2
cdr3_nt: TGCGCCAGCAGCCAGGGACTAGCGGACAATGAGCAGTTCTTC
cdr3_aa: CASSQGLADNEQFF

clone_size: -
j_call: TRBJ2-1
v_call: TRBV14
d_call: -
cdr3_nt: TGTGCCAGCAGCCGTGAATCCACCGGGAACTCCGGGAGGTTCTTC
cdr3_aa: CASSRESTGNSGRFF

clone_size: few
j_call: TRBJ2-3
v_call: TRBV7-2
d_call: TRBD2
cdr3_nt: TGTGCCAGCAGACCTGCCCTCCGACTAGCGGGAAAGGTAGATACGCAGTATTTT
cdr3_aa: CASRPALRLAGKVDTQYF

clone_size: -
j_call: TRBJ2-3
v_call: TRBV19
d_call: -
cdr3_nt: TGTGCCAGTAGTATAGGCACTAGCACAGATACGCAGTATTTT
cdr3_aa: CASSIGTSTDTQYF

clone_size: few
j_call: TRBJ1-3
v_call: TRBV30
d_call: -
cdr3_nt: TGTGCCTGGAGTGTTGGGCCCGCCGGAAACACCATATATTTT
cdr3_aa: CAWSVGPAGNTIYF

clone_size: -
j_call: TRBJ2-5
v_call: TRBV25-1
d_call: TRBD2
cdr3_nt: TGTGCCAGCAGTGAACCTCCCCCACGTCTAGCGGGAGAAGAGACCCAGTACTTC
cdr3_aa: CASSEPPPRLAGEETQYF

clone_size: -
j_call: TRBJ2-7
v_call: TRBV20-1
d_call: -
cdr3_nt: TGCAGTGCCACGCGGACAAGCGAGCAGTACTTC
cdr3_aa: CSATRTSEQYF

clone_size: -
j_call: TRBJ2-6
v_call: TRBV25-1
d_call: -
cdr3_nt: TGTGCCAGCAGTTTACAGGGCCGATCTGGGGCCAACGTCCTGACTTTC
cdr3_aa: CASSLQGRSGANVLTF

clone_size: few
j_call: TRBJ2-3
v_call: TRBV7-6
d_call: -
cdr3_nt: TGTGCCAGCAGCTTTTTAGGTAGGACTCCAGCAGATACGCAGTATTTT
cdr3_aa: CASSFLGRTPADTQYF

clone_size: -
j_call: TRBJ2-3
v_call: TRBV4-3
d_call: -
cdr3_nt: TGCGCCAGCAGCCCACAACTAGTTACAGATACGCAGTATTTT
cdr3_aa: CASSPQLVTDTQYF

clone_size: few
j_call: TRBJ1-1
v_call: TRBV7-6
d_call: -
cdr3_nt: TGTGCCAGCAGCCTAACCGATGGGCGGGCTGAAGCTTTCTTT
cdr3_aa: CASSLTDGRAEAFF

clone_size: -
j_call: TRBJ1-1
v_call: TRBV19
d_call: TRBD1
cdr3_nt: TGTGCCAGTGGGCAGGGGGCTTTCACTGAAGCTTTCTTT
cdr3_aa: CASGQGAFTEAFF

clone_size: few
j_call: TRBJ1-5
v_call: TRBV9
d_call: -
cdr3_nt: TGTGCCAGCAGCGTTGGGGACGGAATCAATCAGCCCCAGCATTTT
cdr3_aa: CASSVGDGINQPQHF

clone_size: few
j_call: TRBJ2-3
v_call: TRBV4-3
d_call: -
cdr3_nt: TGCGCCAGCAGCCAAGCAATAGCGGATACGCAGTATTTT
cdr3_aa: CASSQAIADTQYF

clone_size: -
j_call: TRBJ2-1
v_call: TRBV4-1
d_call: -
cdr3_nt: TGCGCCAGCAGCCAAGATGGGGATGAGCAGTTCTTC
cdr3_aa: CASSQDGDEQFF

clone_size: few
j_call: TRBJ2-5
v_call: TRBV4-3
d_call: -
cdr3_nt: TGCGCCAGCAGCCATGCGGGATTGCGGGAGACCCAGTACTTC
cdr3_aa: CASSHAGLRETQYF

clone_size: -
j_call: TRBJ1-1
v_call: TRBV4-2
d_call: TRBD1
cdr3_nt: TGTGCCAGCAGCCAATCATCTCGGACAGGGACTGAAGCTTTCTTT
cdr3_aa: CASSQSSRTGTEAFF

clone_size: few
j_call: TRBJ2-6
v_call: TRBV30
d_call: -
cdr3_nt: TGTGCCTGGAGTCTTGGCGCTGGGGCCAACGTCCTGACTTTC
cdr3_aa: CAWSLGAGANVLTF

clone_size: few
j_call: TRBJ2-1
v_call: TRBV20-1
d_call: -
cdr3_nt: TGCAGTGCGGGTGTGAATGAGCAGTTCTTC
cdr3_aa: CSAGVNEQFF

clone_size: few
j_call: TRBJ1-2
v_call: TRBV30
d_call: TRBD1
cdr3_nt: TGTGCCTGGAGAGGGGGCCCGTCCCTCTATGGCTACACCTTC
cdr3_aa: CAWRGGPSLYGYTF

clone_size: -
j_call: TRBJ2-1
v_call: TRBV7-9
d_call: -
cdr3_nt: TGTGCCAGCATCCTCGTTGGCAATGAGCAGTTCTTC
cdr3_aa: CASILVGNEQFF